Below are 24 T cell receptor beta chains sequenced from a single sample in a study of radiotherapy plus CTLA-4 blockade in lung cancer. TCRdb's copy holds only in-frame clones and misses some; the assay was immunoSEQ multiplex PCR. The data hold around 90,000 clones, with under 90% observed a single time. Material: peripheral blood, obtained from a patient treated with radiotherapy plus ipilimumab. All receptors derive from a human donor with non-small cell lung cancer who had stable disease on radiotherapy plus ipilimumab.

CDR3 in amino acids: CASMRRSFQETQYF. CDR3 sequence (DNA): TGTGCCAGCATGAGACGGAGTTTCCAAGAGACCCAGTACTTC. The gene calls are TRBV6-1 and TRBJ2-5; D is unresolved. The CDR3 loop spans 14 amino acids. Germline CDR1 reads MNHNS; CDR2 reads SASEGT. V lost 7 bases and J 1 base, leaving 13 bases between the germline ends.

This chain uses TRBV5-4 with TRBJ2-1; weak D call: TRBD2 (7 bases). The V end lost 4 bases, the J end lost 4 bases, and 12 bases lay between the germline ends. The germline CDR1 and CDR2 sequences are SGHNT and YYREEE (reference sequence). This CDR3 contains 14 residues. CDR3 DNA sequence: TGTGCCAGCAGCGGGGGGGCCGTTTACAATGAGCAGTTCTTC. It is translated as CASSGGAVYNEQFF.

This CDR3 reads CASRSGLPGSEQYF. The CDR3 region has the DNA TGTGCCAGCAGGTCGGGACTCCCTGGGTCTGAGCAGTACTTC. V usage is TRBV6-1 and J usage is TRBJ2-7, with D tentatively TRBD2 (6 bases). Trimming removed 6 bases at V and 7 bases at J, with 19 bases between. In germline, CDR1 is MNHNS, CDR2 SASEGT. CDR3 size: 14 residues.

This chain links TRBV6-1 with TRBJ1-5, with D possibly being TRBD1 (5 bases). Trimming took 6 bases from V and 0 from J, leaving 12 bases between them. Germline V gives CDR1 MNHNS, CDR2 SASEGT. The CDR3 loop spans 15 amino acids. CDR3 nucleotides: TGTGCCAGCAGCGGGGACGGCTATAGCAATCAGCCCCAGCATTTT. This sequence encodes CASSGDGYSNQPQHF.

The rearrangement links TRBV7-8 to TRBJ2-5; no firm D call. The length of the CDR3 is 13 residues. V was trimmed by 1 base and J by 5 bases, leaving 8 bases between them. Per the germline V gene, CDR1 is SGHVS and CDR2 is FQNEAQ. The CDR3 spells CASSLGGGETQYF. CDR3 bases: TGTGCCAGCAGCTTAGGAGGTGGGGAGACCCAGTACTTC.

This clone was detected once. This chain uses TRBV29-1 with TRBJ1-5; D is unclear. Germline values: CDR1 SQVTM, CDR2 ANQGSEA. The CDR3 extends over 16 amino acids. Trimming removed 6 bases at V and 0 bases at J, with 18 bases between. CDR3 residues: CSVAQPLTVSNQPQHF. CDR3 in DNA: TGCAGCGTCGCTCAACCGCTGACGGTTAGCAATCAGCCCCAGCATTTT.

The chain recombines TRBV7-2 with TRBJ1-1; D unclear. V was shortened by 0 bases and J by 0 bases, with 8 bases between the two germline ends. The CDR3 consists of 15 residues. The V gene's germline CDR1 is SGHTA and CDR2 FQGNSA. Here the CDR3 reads CASSLAGFMNTEAFF. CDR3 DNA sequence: TGTGCCAGCAGCTTAGCCGGATTTATGAACACTGAAGCTTTCTTT.

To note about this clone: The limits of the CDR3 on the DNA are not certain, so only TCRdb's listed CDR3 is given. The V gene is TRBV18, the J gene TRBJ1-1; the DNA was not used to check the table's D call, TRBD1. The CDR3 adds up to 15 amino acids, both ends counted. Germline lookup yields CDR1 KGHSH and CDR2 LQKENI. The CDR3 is CASSPLWQGGTEAFF.

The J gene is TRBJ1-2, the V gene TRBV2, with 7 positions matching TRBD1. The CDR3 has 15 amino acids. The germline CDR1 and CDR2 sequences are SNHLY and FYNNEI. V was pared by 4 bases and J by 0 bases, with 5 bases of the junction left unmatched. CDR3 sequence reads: CASSGTGTANYGYTF. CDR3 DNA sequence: TGTGCCAGCAGTGGGACAGGTACCGCTAACTATGGCTACACCTTC.

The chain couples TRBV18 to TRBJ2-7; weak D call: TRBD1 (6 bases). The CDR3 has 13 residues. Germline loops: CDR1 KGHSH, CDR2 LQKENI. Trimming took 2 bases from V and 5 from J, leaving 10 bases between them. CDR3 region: CASSPTGQNEQYF. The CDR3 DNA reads TGTGCCAGCTCACCAACAGGGCAAAACGAGCAGTACTTC.

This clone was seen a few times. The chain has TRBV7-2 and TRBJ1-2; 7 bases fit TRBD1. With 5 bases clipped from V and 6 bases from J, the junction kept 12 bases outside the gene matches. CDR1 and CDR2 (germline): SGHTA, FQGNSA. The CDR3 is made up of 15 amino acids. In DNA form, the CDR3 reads TGTGCCAGCAGCCAGGTTACACACAGGGGAAATGGCTACACCTTC. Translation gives CASSQVTHRGNGYTF.

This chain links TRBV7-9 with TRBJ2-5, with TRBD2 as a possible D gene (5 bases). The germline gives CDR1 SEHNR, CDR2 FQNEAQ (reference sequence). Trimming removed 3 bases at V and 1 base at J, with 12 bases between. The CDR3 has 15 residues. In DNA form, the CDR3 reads TGTGCCAGCAGCTTTCAAAGCGGCATCCAAGAGACCCAGTACTTC. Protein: CASSFQSGIQETQYF.

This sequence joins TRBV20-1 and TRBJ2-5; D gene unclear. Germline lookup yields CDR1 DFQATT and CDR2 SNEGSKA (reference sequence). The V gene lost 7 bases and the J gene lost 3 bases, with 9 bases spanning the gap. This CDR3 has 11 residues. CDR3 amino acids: CSGREEETQYF. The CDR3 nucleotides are TGCAGTGGACGAGAGGAAGAGACCCAGTACTTC.

The CDR3 is CASSPGDSSYEQYF. Here the CDR3 DNA reads TGTGCCAGCAGCCCCGGGGACAGTTCCTACGAGCAGTACTTC. The chain has TRBV7-7 and TRBJ2-7; 7 bases fit TRBD1. Trimming removed 5 bases from V and 1 base from J; junction bases left unmatched: 5. CDR1 is SSHAT, CDR2 FNYEAQ, per germline (reference sequence). This CDR3 is 14 amino acids long.

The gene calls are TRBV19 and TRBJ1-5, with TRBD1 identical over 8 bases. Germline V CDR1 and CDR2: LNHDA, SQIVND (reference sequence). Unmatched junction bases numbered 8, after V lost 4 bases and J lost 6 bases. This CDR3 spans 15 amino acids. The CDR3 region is CASSTPGQGGQPQHF. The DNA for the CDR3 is TGTGCCAGTAGTACCCCCGGACAGGGTGGTCAGCCCCAGCATTTT.

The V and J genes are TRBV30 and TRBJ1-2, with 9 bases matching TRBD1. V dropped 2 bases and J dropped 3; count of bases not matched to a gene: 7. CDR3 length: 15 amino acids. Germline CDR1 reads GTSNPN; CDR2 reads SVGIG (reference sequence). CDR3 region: CAWSTGTGIDYGYTF. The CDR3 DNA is TGTGCCTGGAGTACCGGGACAGGGATTGACTATGGCTACACCTTC. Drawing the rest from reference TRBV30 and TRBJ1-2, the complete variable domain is SQTIHQWPATLVQPVGSPLSLECTVEGTSNPNLYWYRQAAGRGLQLLFYSVGIGQISSEVPQNLSASRPQDRQFILSSKKLLLSDSGFYLCAWSTGTGIDYGYTFGSGTRLTVV.

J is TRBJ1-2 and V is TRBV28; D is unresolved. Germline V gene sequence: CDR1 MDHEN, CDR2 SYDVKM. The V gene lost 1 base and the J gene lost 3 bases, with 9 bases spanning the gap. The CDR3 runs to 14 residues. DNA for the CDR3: TGTGCCAGCAGTTTATCGTCAGATTACTATGGCTACACCTTC. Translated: CASSLSSDYYGYTF.

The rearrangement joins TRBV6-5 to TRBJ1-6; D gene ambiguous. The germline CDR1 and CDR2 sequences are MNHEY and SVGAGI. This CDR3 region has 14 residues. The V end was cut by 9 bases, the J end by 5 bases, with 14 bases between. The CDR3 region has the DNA TGTGCCAGTCGACCGCTTACTGATAATTCACCCCTCCACTTT. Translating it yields CASRPLTDNSPLHF.

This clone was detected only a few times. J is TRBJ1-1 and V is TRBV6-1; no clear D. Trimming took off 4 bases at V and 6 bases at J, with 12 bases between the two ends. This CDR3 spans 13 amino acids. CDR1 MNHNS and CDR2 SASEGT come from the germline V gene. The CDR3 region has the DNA TGTGCCAGCAGTGCGAGTAGGTCCGCTGAAGCTTTCTTT. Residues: CASSASRSAEAFF.

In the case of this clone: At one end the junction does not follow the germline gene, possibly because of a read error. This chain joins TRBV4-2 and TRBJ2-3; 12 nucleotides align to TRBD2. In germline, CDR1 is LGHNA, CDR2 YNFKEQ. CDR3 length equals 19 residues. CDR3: CASGQDWATSGGYTDTQYF. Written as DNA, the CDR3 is TGTGCCAGCGGCCAAGATTGGGCGACTAGCGGGGGATACACAGATACGCAGTATTTT.

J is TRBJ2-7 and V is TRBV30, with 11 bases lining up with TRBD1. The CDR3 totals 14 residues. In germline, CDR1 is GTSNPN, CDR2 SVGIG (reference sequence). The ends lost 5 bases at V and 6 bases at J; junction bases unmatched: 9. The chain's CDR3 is CAWCGGTGGSEQYF. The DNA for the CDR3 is TGTGCCTGGTGTGGGGGGACAGGGGGTAGCGAGCAGTACTTC.

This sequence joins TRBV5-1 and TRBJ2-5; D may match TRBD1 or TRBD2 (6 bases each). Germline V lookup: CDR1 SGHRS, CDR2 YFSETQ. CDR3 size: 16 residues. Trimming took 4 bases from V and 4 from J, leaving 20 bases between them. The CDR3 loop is CASSPSRAGEAETQYF. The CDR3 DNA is TGCGCCAGCAGCCCCTCACGCGCAGGGGAGGCAGAGACCCAGTACTTC. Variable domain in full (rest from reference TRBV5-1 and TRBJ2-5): KAGVTQTPRYLIKTRGQQVTLSCSPISGHRSVSWYQQTPGQGLQFLFEYFSETQRNKGNFPGRFSGRQFSNSRSEMNVSTLELGDSALYLCASSPSRAGEAETQYFGPGTRLLVL.

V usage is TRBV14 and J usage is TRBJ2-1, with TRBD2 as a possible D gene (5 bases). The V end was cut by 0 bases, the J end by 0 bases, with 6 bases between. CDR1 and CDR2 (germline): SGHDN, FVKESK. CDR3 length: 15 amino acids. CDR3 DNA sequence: TGTGCCAGCAGCCAAGACACTAGCTCCTACAATGAGCAGTTCTTC. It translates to CASSQDTSSYNEQFF.

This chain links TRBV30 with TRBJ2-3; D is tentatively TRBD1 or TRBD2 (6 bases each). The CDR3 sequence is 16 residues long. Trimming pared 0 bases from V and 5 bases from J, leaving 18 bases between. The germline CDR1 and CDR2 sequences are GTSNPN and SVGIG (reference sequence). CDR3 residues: CAWSVRVGAGGDTQYF. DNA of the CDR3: TGTGCCTGGAGTGTACGAGTGGGGGCCGGGGGAGATACGCAGTATTTT.